This TCR beta chain is from a study of human T cells and chemical hapten exposure. Noted time point: patch test 1, 2 weeks after DPC sensitization. The treatment: therapeutic diphenylcyclopropenone sensitization with weekly scalp DPC. At patch-test visits, sampling came before the patch test. In germline, CDR1 is SGHRS, CDR2 YFSETQ. The V end lost 4 bases, the J end lost 4 bases, and 15 bases lay between the germline ends. The CDR3 is 15 amino acids. MiXCR was run by TCRdb on the RACE reads, yielding one entry per CDR3 protein. The sample shows roughly 120,000 distinct CDR3 sequences, over 10% of them seen only once.

The TCR was taken from a woman in her 50s with alopecia areata. Some clones in this sample may be carry-over from other donors' samples. Sequenced here: whole blood, sampled in connection with sensitization to the hapten diphenylcyclopropenone (DPC). The V and J genes are TRBV5-1 and TRBJ2-1; tentative D call: TRBD2 (6 bases). Here the CDR3 DNA reads TGCGCCAGCAGCATATCCGGGACTGATTACAATGAGCAGTTCTTC. It is translated as CASSISGTDYNEQFF.